Listed below are T cell receptor beta chains from one sample, sequenced in a study of cytomegalovirus exposure and HLA in healthy donors. Clones were read by immunoSEQ multiplex PCR, and TCRdb kept only the in-frame ones, dropping some. The table includes approximately 160,000 clones, around two thirds detected once. The sequenced material came from PBMCs. The receptors shown here come from a middle-aged man in good health and CMV-seronegative. CDR3s include the opening cysteine and the closing phenylalanine or tryptophan. The order of the fields is clone size, V gene, J gene, D gene, CDR3 protein, CDR3 DNA. D genes are given only for firm matches. Clone sizes are given selectively: once, few, many, or a class where the clone is expanded.

abundance: few; v_gene: TRBV7-9; j_gene: TRBJ1-2; d_gene: -; CDR3aa: CASSLGQNYGYTF; CDR3nt: TGTGCCAGCAGCTTAGGACAAAACTATGGCTACACCTTC
abundance: -; v_gene: TRBV6-4; j_gene: TRBJ2-7; d_gene: TRBD2; CDR3aa: CASNLRTSGDFYEQYF; CDR3nt: TGTGCCAGCAACCTTAGGACTAGCGGGGATTTTTACGAGCAGTACTTC
abundance: -; v_gene: TRBV7-3; j_gene: TRBJ2-1; d_gene: -; CDR3aa: CASSLQGRAYNEQFF; CDR3nt: TGTGCCAGCAGCTTACAAGGCAGGGCCTACAATGAGCAGTTCTTC
abundance: -; v_gene: TRBV18; j_gene: TRBJ2-5; d_gene: TRBD2; CDR3aa: CASSPPGLAGETQYF; CDR3nt: TGTGCCAGCTCACCACCGGGACTAGCGGGGGAGACCCAGTACTTC
abundance: few; v_gene: TRBV4-3; j_gene: TRBJ2-3; d_gene: TRBD1; CDR3aa: CASSQQDRSPADTQYF; CDR3nt: TGCGCCAGCAGCCAGCAGGACAGGAGTCCCGCGGATACGCAGTATTTT
abundance: few; v_gene: TRBV7-9; j_gene: TRBJ1-1; d_gene: -; CDR3aa: CASSSPEGATEAFF; CDR3nt: TGTGCCAGCAGCTCACCCGAAGGGGCCACTGAAGCTTTCTTT
abundance: -; v_gene: TRBV28; j_gene: TRBJ1-1; d_gene: TRBD1; CDR3aa: CASRSAGTGITEAFF; CDR3nt: TGTGCCAGCAGGTCTGCCGGGACAGGGATCACTGAAGCTTTCTTT
abundance: once; v_gene: TRBV11-2; j_gene: TRBJ2-6; d_gene: -; CDR3aa: CASSLDQYGRGTGANVLTF; CDR3nt: TGTGCCAGCAGCTTAGATCAGTACGGCAGGGGCACTGGGGCCAACGTCCTGACTTTC
abundance: -; v_gene: TRBV7-9; j_gene: TRBJ1-3; d_gene: -; CDR3aa: CASRPREMGSGNTIYF; CDR3nt: TGTGCCAGCAGACCTCGGGAGATGGGCTCTGGAAACACCATATATTTT
abundance: -; v_gene: TRBV6-1; j_gene: TRBJ1-1; d_gene: TRBD1; CDR3aa: CASIRTGTMNTEAFF; CDR3nt: TGTGCCAGCATCCGGACAGGTACCATGAACACTGAAGCTTTCTTT
abundance: -; v_gene: TRBV18; j_gene: TRBJ2-5; d_gene: TRBD1; CDR3aa: CASSPQASEGAGETQYF; CDR3nt: TGTGCCAGCTCACCACAAGCAAGCGAGGGGGCCGGAGAGACCCAGTACTTC
abundance: -; v_gene: TRBV7-8; j_gene: TRBJ1-1; d_gene: -; CDR3aa: CASSPRDKNTEAFF; CDR3nt: TGTGCCAGCAGCCCCCGGGACAAGAACACTGAAGCTTTCTTT
abundance: few; v_gene: TRBV28; j_gene: TRBJ1-2; d_gene: -; CDR3aa: CASSRTDRQVYGYTF; CDR3nt: TGTGCCAGCAGTCGGACGGACAGACAAGTCTATGGCTACACCTTC
abundance: -; v_gene: TRBV7-8; j_gene: TRBJ1-6; d_gene: -; CDR3aa: CASSFRGLHSYNSPLHF; CDR3nt: TGTGCCAGCAGCTTTCGGGGACTACACTCCTATAATTCACCCCTCCACTTT
abundance: -; v_gene: TRBV2; j_gene: TRBJ2-3; d_gene: TRBD2; CDR3aa: CASSAKRGSTDTQYF; CDR3nt: TGTGCCAGCAGTGCAAAGCGGGGGAGCACAGATACGCAGTATTTT
abundance: -; v_gene: TRBV28; j_gene: TRBJ2-1; d_gene: TRBD2; CDR3aa: CASSSSGGAAEQFF; CDR3nt: TGTGCCAGCAGTTCTAGCGGGGGGGCGGCTGAGCAGTTCTTC
abundance: -; v_gene: TRBV5-1; j_gene: TRBJ1-1; d_gene: -; CDR3aa: CASSLGEGPTEAFF; CDR3nt: TGCGCCAGCAGCTTGGGGGAGGGTCCCACTGAAGCTTTCTTT
abundance: -; v_gene: TRBV25-1; j_gene: TRBJ2-7; d_gene: -; CDR3aa: CASSRGLSYEQYF; CDR3nt: TGTGCCAGCAGCAGGGGTCTTTCCTACGAGCAGTACTTC
abundance: few; v_gene: TRBV6-1; j_gene: TRBJ2-3; d_gene: TRBD1; CDR3aa: CASSEATGGTDTQYF; CDR3nt: TGTGCCAGCAGTGAAGCGACAGGGGGCACAGATACGCAGTATTTT
abundance: -; v_gene: TRBV18; j_gene: TRBJ2-3; d_gene: -; CDR3aa: CASSRTRETDTQYF; CDR3nt: TGTGCCAGCTCACGTACTAGGGAAACAGATACGCAGTATTTT
abundance: -; v_gene: TRBV7-8; j_gene: TRBJ2-7; d_gene: -; CDR3aa: CASSLVINYHEQYF; CDR3nt: TGTGCCAGCAGCTTAGTTATTAACTACCACGAGCAGTACTTC
abundance: -; v_gene: TRBV6-1; j_gene: TRBJ2-5; d_gene: TRBD1; CDR3aa: CASSHDRVYQETQYF; CDR3nt: TGTGCCAGCAGTCATGACAGGGTGTACCAAGAGACCCAGTACTTC
abundance: -; v_gene: TRBV5-3; j_gene: TRBJ1-5; d_gene: -; CDR3aa: CARSFFSDGVNQPQHF; CDR3nt: TGTGCCAGAAGCTTTTTCTCGGACGGGGTTAATCAGCCCCAGCATTTT
abundance: -; v_gene: TRBV25-1; j_gene: TRBJ1-3; d_gene: -; CDR3aa: CASSENRFSGNTIYF; CDR3nt: TGTGCCAGCAGTGAAAACAGGTTCTCTGGAAACACCATATATTTT
abundance: -; v_gene: TRBV25-1; j_gene: TRBJ1-4; d_gene: TRBD1; CDR3aa: CASRGQGGNEKLFF; CDR3nt: TGTGCCAGCCGCGGACAGGGTGGTAATGAAAAACTGTTTTTT
abundance: -; v_gene: TRBV5-8; j_gene: TRBJ1-2; d_gene: TRBD1; CDR3aa: CASSKGQPTSYGYTF; CDR3nt: TGTGCCAGCAGCAAGGGACAGCCGACCTCCTATGGCTACACCTTC
abundance: -; v_gene: TRBV19; j_gene: TRBJ2-7; d_gene: TRBD1; CDR3aa: CASSAGQGLYEQYF; CDR3nt: TGTGCCAGTAGTGCCGGACAGGGGTTGTACGAGCAGTACTTC
abundance: -; v_gene: TRBV4-1; j_gene: TRBJ1-4; d_gene: TRBD1; CDR3aa: CASSLAQGATNEKLFF; CDR3nt: TGCGCCAGCAGCCTTGCTCAGGGGGCAACTAATGAAAAACTGTTTTTT
abundance: -; v_gene: TRBV20-1; j_gene: TRBJ1-2; d_gene: -; CDR3aa: CCSEGVDGYTF; CDR3nt: TGCTGTAGCGAGGGGGTTGATGGCTACACCTTC
abundance: few; v_gene: TRBV5-1; j_gene: TRBJ2-7; d_gene: TRBD1; CDR3aa: CASSHTGTGGRYEQYF; CDR3nt: TGCGCCAGCAGTCATACCGGGACAGGGGGCAGGTACGAGCAGTACTTC
abundance: -; v_gene: TRBV4-1; j_gene: TRBJ1-1; d_gene: TRBD1; CDR3aa: CASSQARGPEAFF; CDR3nt: TGCGCCAGCAGCCAAGCAAGGGGGCCGGAAGCTTTCTTT
abundance: -; v_gene: TRBV18; j_gene: TRBJ1-5; d_gene: -; CDR3aa: CASSPSAGVRQPQHF; CDR3nt: TGTGCCAGCTCACCATCGGCAGGGGTTCGACAGCCCCAGCATTTT
abundance: -; v_gene: TRBV6-5; j_gene: TRBJ2-5; d_gene: TRBD2; CDR3aa: CASSYELAGVWETQYF; CDR3nt: TGTGCCAGCAGTTACGAGCTAGCGGGGGTGTGGGAGACCCAGTACTTC
abundance: -; v_gene: TRBV11-1; j_gene: TRBJ1-1; d_gene: -; CDR3aa: CASSSLSRGTEAFF; CDR3nt: TGTGCCAGCAGCTCATTGTCCCGGGGGACTGAAGCTTTCTTT
abundance: -; v_gene: TRBV6-5; j_gene: TRBJ1-2; d_gene: TRBD1; CDR3aa: CASSYTGQGGGYTF; CDR3nt: TGTGCCAGCAGTTATACGGGACAGGGTGGAGGCTACACCTTC
abundance: -; v_gene: TRBV28; j_gene: TRBJ1-3; d_gene: TRBD1; CDR3aa: CASRVGQGGNGNTIYF; CDR3nt: TGTGCCAGCAGAGTTGGACAGGGGGGGAACGGAAACACCATATATTTT
abundance: few; v_gene: TRBV5-6; j_gene: TRBJ2-1; d_gene: -; CDR3aa: CASSTSWRGTRGAQFF; CDR3nt: TGTGCCAGCAGCACTAGCTGGCGGGGGACTCGGGGGGCGCAGTTCTTC
abundance: once; v_gene: TRBV19; j_gene: TRBJ1-1; d_gene: -; CDR3aa: CASGKGGAFF; CDR3nt: TGTGCCAGTGGCAAAGGGGGAGCTTTCTTT